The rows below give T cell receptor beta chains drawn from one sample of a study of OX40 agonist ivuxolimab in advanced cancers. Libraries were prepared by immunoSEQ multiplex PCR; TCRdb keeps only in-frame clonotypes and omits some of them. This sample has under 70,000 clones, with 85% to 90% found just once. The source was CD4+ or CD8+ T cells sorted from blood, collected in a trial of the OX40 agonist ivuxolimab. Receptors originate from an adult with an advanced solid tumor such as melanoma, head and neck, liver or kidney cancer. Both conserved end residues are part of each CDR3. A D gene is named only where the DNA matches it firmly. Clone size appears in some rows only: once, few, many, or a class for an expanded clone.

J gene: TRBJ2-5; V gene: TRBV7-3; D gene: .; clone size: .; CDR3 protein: CASSLSGVEETQYF; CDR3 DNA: TGTGCCAGCAGCTTATCAGGCGTGGAGGAGACCCAGTACTTC
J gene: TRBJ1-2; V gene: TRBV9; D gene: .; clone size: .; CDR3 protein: CASSPALGYASSYTF; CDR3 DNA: TGTGCCAGCAGCCCGGCGTTAGGGTATGCATCCAGCTACACCTTC
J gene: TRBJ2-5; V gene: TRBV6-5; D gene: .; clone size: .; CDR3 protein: CASSQTPSAPGTQYF; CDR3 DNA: TGTGCCAGCAGCCAAACACCTAGCGCCCCCGGGACCCAGTACTTC
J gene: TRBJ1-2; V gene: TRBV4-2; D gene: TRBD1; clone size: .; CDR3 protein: CASSRAGTGEDGGYTF; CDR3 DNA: TGTGCCAGCAGCCGCGCCGGGACAGGGGAAGACGGCGGCTACACCTTC
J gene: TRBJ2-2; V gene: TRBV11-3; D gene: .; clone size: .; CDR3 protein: CASSLGIGQGENTGELFF; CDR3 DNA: TGTGCCAGCAGCTTAGGTATAGGTCAGGGCGAGAACACCGGGGAGCTGTTTTTT
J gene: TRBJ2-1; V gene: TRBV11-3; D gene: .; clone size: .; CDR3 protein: CASSLVSGGDEQFF; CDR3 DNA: TGTGCCAGCAGCTTAGTCTCGGGGGGCGATGAGCAGTTCTTC
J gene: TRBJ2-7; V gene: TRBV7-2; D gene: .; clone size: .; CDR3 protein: CASSLRPAYEQYF; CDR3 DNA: TGTGCCAGCAGCTTACGGCCAGCCTACGAGCAGTACTTC
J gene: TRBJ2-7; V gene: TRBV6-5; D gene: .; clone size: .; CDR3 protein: CASSKRGDGYEQYF; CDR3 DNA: TGTGCCAGCAGCAAGAGGGGAGACGGCTACGAGCAGTACTTC
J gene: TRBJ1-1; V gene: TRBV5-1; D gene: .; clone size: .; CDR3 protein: CASSLDLQGGGTEAFF; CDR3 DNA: TGCGCCAGCAGCTTGGATCTCCAGGGAGGAGGCACTGAAGCTTTCTTT
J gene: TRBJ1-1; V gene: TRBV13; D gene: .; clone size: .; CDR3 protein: CASSQLGDVNTEAFF; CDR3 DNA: TGTGCCAGCAGCCAGCTCGGGGACGTGAACACTGAAGCTTTCTTT
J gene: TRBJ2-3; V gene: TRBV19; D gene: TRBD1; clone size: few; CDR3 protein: CASSSKLGTGGTDTQYF; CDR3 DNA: TGTGCCAGTAGTAGCAAACTCGGGACAGGGGGCACAGATACGCAGTATTTT
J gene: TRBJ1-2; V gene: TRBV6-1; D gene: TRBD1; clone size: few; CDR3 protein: CASRPRTGDGYTF; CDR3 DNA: TGTGCCAGCAGGCCCCGGACAGGGGATGGCTACACCTTC
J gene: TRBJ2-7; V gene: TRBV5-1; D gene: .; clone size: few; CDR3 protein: CASSLDRGRSYEQYF; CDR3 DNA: TGCGCCAGCAGCTTGGATCGGGGGCGATCCTACGAGCAGTACTTC
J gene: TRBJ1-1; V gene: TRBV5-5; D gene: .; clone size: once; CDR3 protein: CASSLAGRNTEAFF; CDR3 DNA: TGTGCCAGCAGCTTGGCGGGAAGGAACACTGAAGCTTTCTTT
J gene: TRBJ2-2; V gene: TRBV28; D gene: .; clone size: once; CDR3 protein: CASSFSGGAGGELFF; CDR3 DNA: TGTGCCAGCAGTTTTTCCGGGGGCGCCGGCGGGGAGCTGTTTTTT
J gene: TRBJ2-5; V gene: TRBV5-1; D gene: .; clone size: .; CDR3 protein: CASIMSPGETQYF; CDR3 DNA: TGCGCCAGCATTATGTCCCCCGGGGAGACCCAGTACTTC
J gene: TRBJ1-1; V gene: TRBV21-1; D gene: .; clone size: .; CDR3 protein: CASSGPGGTPEAFF; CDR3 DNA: TGTGCCAGCAGCGGTCCGGGGGGGACACCTGAAGCTTTCTTT
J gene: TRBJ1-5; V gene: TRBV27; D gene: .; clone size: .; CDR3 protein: CASSPRIGEPQHF; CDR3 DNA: TGTGCCAGCAGTCCGCGTATTGGTGAGCCCCAGCATTTT
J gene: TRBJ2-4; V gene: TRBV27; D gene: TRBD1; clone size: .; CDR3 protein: CASSSLRTGVAKNIQYF; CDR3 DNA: TGTGCCAGCAGCTCCCTTCGGACAGGGGTTGCCAAAAACATTCAGTACTTC
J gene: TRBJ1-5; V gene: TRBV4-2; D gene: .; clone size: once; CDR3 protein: CASSQVMPDQPQHF; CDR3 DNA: TGTGCCAGCAGCCAAGTAATGCCAGATCAGCCCCAGCATTTT
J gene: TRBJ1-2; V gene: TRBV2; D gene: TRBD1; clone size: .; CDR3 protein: CASTGQTYGYTF; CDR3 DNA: TGTGCCAGCACGGGACAGACCTATGGCTACACCTTC
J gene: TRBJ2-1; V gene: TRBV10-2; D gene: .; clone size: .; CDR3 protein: CASSAGEDYNEQFF; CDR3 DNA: TGCGCCAGCAGTGCAGGGGAAGACTACAATGAGCAGTTCTTC
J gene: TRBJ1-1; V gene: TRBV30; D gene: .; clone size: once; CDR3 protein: CAWSVGRNTEAFF; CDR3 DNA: TGTGCCTGGAGTGTAGGGAGGAACACTGAAGCTTTCTTT
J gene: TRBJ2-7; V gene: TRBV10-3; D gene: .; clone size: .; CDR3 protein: CAARRGGYEQYF; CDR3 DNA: TGTGCCGCCCGGAGGGGGGGCTACGAGCAGTACTTC
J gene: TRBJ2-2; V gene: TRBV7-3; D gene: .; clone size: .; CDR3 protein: CASSPQYTGELFF; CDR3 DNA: TGTGCCAGCAGCCCCCAGTACACCGGGGAGCTGTTTTTT
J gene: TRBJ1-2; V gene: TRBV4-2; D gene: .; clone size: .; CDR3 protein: CASSQPTGTNYGYTF; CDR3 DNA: TGTGCCAGCAGCCAACCGACCGGAACTAACTATGGCTACACCTTC
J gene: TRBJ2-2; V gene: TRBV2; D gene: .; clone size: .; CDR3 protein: CASSEARTGELFF; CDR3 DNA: TGTGCCAGCAGTGAAGCGAGGACCGGGGAGCTGTTTTTT
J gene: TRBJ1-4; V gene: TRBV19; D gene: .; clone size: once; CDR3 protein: CASSIEGEKLFF; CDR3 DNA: TGTGCCAGTAGTATAGAGGGTGAAAAACTGTTTTTT